This T cell receptor beta chain was captured in a study of blood T cells in healthy people across ages. Total RNA amounts of at least 5 micrograms were extracted per sample. It was with a sample-barcoded 5' primer and a J-beta primer mix that a second PCR of roughly 7 to 12 cycles was run. One entry per CDR3 protein results from TCRdb running MiXCR on the 5' RACE reads. The data show 1,100,000 or so distinct CDR3 sequences, less than 50% seen once. This clonotype was picked up a small number of times. Its cognate antigen is unknown. Germline assignment: CDR1 LGHDT and CDR2 YNNKEL (reference sequence). Trimming shortened V by 6 bases and J by 5 bases, and 6 bases separated the two germline ends. The CDR3 runs 11 residues. Findings of the study overall: It was the long-lived donors that had more naive CD4+ cells and higher diversity than aged donors. Older individuals had lower TCR beta diversity per million T cells (the decline was roughly linear). There was a strong correlation between TCR beta diversity and naive T cell percentage.

This clonotype was obtained from a woman aged 55-70 years in good health. This sequence joins TRBV3-1 and TRBJ2-3; perhaps D is TRBD1 or TRBD2 (5 bases each). Sequencing input: blood. The CDR3 region is CASRGVDTQYF. Written as DNA, the CDR3 is TGTGCCAGCAGGGGGGTAGATACGCAGTATTTT.